This is a list of T cell receptor beta chains from one sample in a study of T cell responses to AZD1222 COVID-19 vaccine. Measured with immunoSEQ multiplex PCR; TCRdb has only the in-frame clones, and not every one. The sample carries under 140,000 clones, approximately 92% recorded once. The sequencing here drew on peripheral blood, taken 28 days after the second AZD1222 dose. These receptor sequences come from an adult who received the AZD1222 COVID-19 vaccine. Each CDR3 is given with its conserved first and last residue. D genes are given only for firm matches. Some rows have no size entry. The others give once, few or many, or a class for an expanded clone.

v_call	j_call	clone_size	d_call	cdr3_nt	cdr3_aa
TRBV3-1/TRBV3-2	TRBJ1-4	NA	NA	TGTGCCAGCAGCCAAGTCAATGAAAAACTGTTTTTT	CASSQVNEKLFF
TRBV14	TRBJ1-4	NA	NA	TGTGCCAGCAGCCGGGGCGGGGGAGTCTCCGAAAAACTGTTTTTT	CASSRGGGVSEKLFF
TRBV28	TRBJ1-6	once	NA	TGTGCCAGCAGCCGGAAAGACGATTCACCCCTCCACTTT	CASSRKDDSPLHF
TRBV2	TRBJ1-5	NA	NA	TGTGCCAGCAGCCCATTCGGCCCGAATCAGCCCCAGCATTTT	CASSPFGPNQPQHF
TRBV6-5	TRBJ1-1	NA	NA	TGTGCCAGCAGTTACGTAGCAGGGGTTGACACTGAAGCTTTCTTT	CASSYVAGVDTEAFF
TRBV4-2	TRBJ2-3	NA	NA	TGTGCCAGCAGCCAAGGGGGGGCTGCAGATACGCAGTATTTT	CASSQGGAADTQYF
TRBV15	TRBJ2-2	NA	TRBD1	TGTGCCACCAGCTCAGGGGGCGTGTATACCGGGGAGCTGTTTTTT	CATSSGGVYTGELFF
TRBV18	TRBJ2-7	NA	TRBD2	TGTGCCAGCTCACCATCGACTAGCGGCGAGCAGTACTTC	CASSPSTSGEQYF
TRBV19	TRBJ1-2	once	NA	TGTGCCAGTAGTATAGATGAAACAACCTATGGCTACACCTTC	CASSIDETTYGYTF
TRBV7-3	TRBJ2-5	NA	TRBD2	TGTGCCAGCAGCCACGGGGGGGGCGCGTCGACCCAGTACTTC	CASSHGGGASTQYF
TRBV6-6	TRBJ2-6	NA	NA	TGTGCCACACCCGGGGATAAGACTGGGGCCAACGTCCTGACTTTC	CATPGDKTGANVLTF
TRBV6-2/TRBV6-3	TRBJ1-1	NA	NA	TGTGCCAGCAGTTACTTTAGTGCTCAAGCTTTCTTT	CASSYFSAQAFF
TRBV5-1	TRBJ2-1	NA	NA	TGCGCCAGCAGCCGGGACCCTGAGAACAATGAGCAGTTCTTC	CASSRDPENNEQFF
TRBV3-1/TRBV3-2	TRBJ2-5	NA	NA	TGTGCCAGCAGGGTAGGCAGTCAAGAGACCCAGTACTTC	CASRVGSQETQYF
TRBV7-3	TRBJ2-1	NA	TRBD2	TGTGCCAGCAGCTTACTAGCGGGGGGCTATGAGCAGTTCTTC	CASSLLAGGYEQFF
TRBV28	TRBJ2-2	NA	TRBD1	TGTGCCAGCAGTTTTCCAAAAGCAGGGGGCTACACCGGGGAGCTGTTTTTT	CASSFPKAGGYTGELFF
TRBV9	TRBJ2-1	NA	TRBD2	TGTGCCAGCAGCTTGGGACTAGCGGGGGGGGCGGAGCAGTTCTTC	CASSLGLAGGAEQFF
TRBV5-1	TRBJ2-5	once	TRBD2	TGCGCCAGCAGCCAGGGACTAGCGGGGGGGCCGGAGACCCAGTACTTC	CASSQGLAGGPETQYF
TRBV30	TRBJ1-1	NA	NA	TGTGCCTGGAGTGTTAGGCAGATGAACACTGAAGCTTTCTTT	CAWSVRQMNTEAFF
TRBV6-4	TRBJ1-2	NA	NA	TGTGCCAGCGGGGGGGGGTTAGGTTGCTATGGCTACACCTTC	CASGGGLGCYGYTF
TRBV19	TRBJ2-2	NA	NA	TGTGCCAGTAGTAGGACGAGCCGGGGGATGGCCGGGGAGCTGTTTTTT	CASSRTSRGMAGELFF
TRBV27	TRBJ1-2	once	NA	TGTGCCAGCAGTTTTTCGAGGGCCGGCTATGGCTACACCTTC	CASSFSRAGYGYTF
TRBV19	TRBJ1-2	NA	NA	TGTGCCAGTAGTATCGGAGCACAGGGCGGGTATGGCTACACCTTC	CASSIGAQGGYGYTF
TRBV12-5	TRBJ2-5	NA	NA	TGTGCTAGTGGTTTAGCGTCCCCCCTCCAAGAGACCCAGTACTTC	CASGLASPLQETQYF
TRBV11-3	TRBJ2-1	NA	NA	TGTGCCAGCAGAGGGGGGGGACAGCCAGTATTAGGGCAGTTCTTC	CASRGGGQPVLGQFF
TRBV11-2	TRBJ1-6	NA	NA	TGTGCCAGCAGCCAGACCGGGGTGAGTAATTCACCCCTCCACTTT	CASSQTGVSNSPLHF
TRBV5-1	TRBJ2-3	NA	TRBD1	TGCGCCAGCAGCGGGGGACAGGGGGCTTCAGATACGCAGTATTTT	CASSGGQGASDTQYF
TRBV7-8	TRBJ1-4	NA	NA	TGTGCCAGCAGCCCTAAAGGGCAGATCCGTGAAAAACTGTTTTTT	CASSPKGQIREKLFF
TRBV27	TRBJ2-7	NA	NA	TGTGCCAGCAGTTTATGGGCAGGGACTACACTACAAGGGGGGTTACGCGAGCAGTACTTC	CASSLWAGTTLQGGLREQYF
TRBV5-1	TRBJ1-1	NA	TRBD1	TGCGCCAGCAGCAACAGGGGGGTGAACACTGAAGCTTTCTTT	CASSNRGVNTEAFF
TRBV19	TRBJ1-2	NA	TRBD1	TGTGCCAGCTACGGGAACAGGGGTTCATACTATGGCTACACCTTC	CASYGNRGSYYGYTF
TRBV4-2	TRBJ2-7	NA	TRBD1	TGTGCCAGCAGGGGACAGGGGTTCTACGAGCAGTACTTC	CASRGQGFYEQYF
TRBV29-1	TRBJ2-2	NA	TRBD1	TGCAGCGTTGGACAGGGGGTGACCGGGGAGCTGTTTTTT	CSVGQGVTGELFF
TRBV7-9	TRBJ1-4	NA	NA	TGTGCCAGCAGATCCTCTGCCAGGGCGAGTGAAAAACTGTTTTTT	CASRSSARASEKLFF
TRBV5-5	TRBJ1-3	NA	TRBD1	TGTGCCAGCAGTTTGATGGGACAGTACTCTGGAAACACCATATATTTT	CASSLMGQYSGNTIYF
TRBV25-1	TRBJ1-5	NA	TRBD1	TGTGCCAGCAGTGAAACGGGACAGGGGATGGGCAATCAGCCCCAGCATTTT	CASSETGQGMGNQPQHF
TRBV10-2	TRBJ2-3	NA	NA	TGCGCCAGCAGTAGCAGTTCTAGCACAGATACGCAGTATTTT	CASSSSSSTDTQYF
TRBV5-1	TRBJ2-3	NA	NA	TGCGCCAGCAGCTGGTACAGGGTATTGGGCACAGATACGCAGTATTTT	CASSWYRVLGTDTQYF
TRBV7-2	TRBJ2-6	once	NA	TGTGCCAGCAGCTTATATTCAGTTGGGGTCTTCTCTGGGGCCAACGTCCTGACTTTC	CASSLYSVGVFSGANVLTF
TRBV18	TRBJ1-5	NA	NA	TGTGCCAGCTCACCACCGGGGGGGAATCAGCCCCAGCATTTT	CASSPPGGNQPQHF
TRBV29-1	TRBJ2-1	once	NA	TGCAGCCTCGGAAGGAATGAGCAGTTCTTC	CSLGRNEQFF
TRBV6-6	TRBJ1-6	NA	NA	TGTGCCAGCAGCCAGGTCAGGTATAATTCACCCCTCCACTTT	CASSQVRYNSPLHF
TRBV5-5	TRBJ2-7	NA	NA	TGTGCCAGCAGCTTGGGCGGGGTCCCCTACGAGCAGTACTTC	CASSLGGVPYEQYF
TRBV7-3	TRBJ2-5	NA	TRBD2	TGTGCCAGCAGCTTAGGCCTAGCGGGGGTGGAGACCCAGTACTTC	CASSLGLAGVETQYF
TRBV5-1	TRBJ2-7	NA	NA	TGCGCCAGCAGCACGGGCCATGGGTACGAGCAGTACTTC	CASSTGHGYEQYF
TRBV19	TRBJ2-3	NA	TRBD1	TGTGCCAGTAGTACCGGACAGGGGGCTAGCACAGATACGCAGTATTTT	CASSTGQGASTDTQYF
TRBV5-1	TRBJ1-2	few	NA	TGCGCCAGCAGCTTGGTAGCAGCCACTAACTATGGCTACACCTTC	CASSLVAATNYGYTF
TRBV28	TRBJ1-2	NA	NA	TGTGCCAGCAGTTTAAGGCCGGGGGCCGGCTATGGCTACACCTTC	CASSLRPGAGYGYTF
TRBV11-2	TRBJ2-1	NA	NA	TGTGCCAGCAGCCCCGGGGGACAGAGTCGTCAAGGGAGGCAGTTCTTC	CASSPGGQSRQGRQFF
TRBV11-3	TRBJ2-3	NA	NA	TGTGCCAGCAGCTTAGGGGGGGGCGGGACGCAGTATTTT	CASSLGGGGTQYF
TRBV6-4	TRBJ1-1	medium-sized	NA	TGTGCCAGCAGTGAGGGTGAGAACACTGAAGCTTTCTTT	CASSEGENTEAFF
TRBV10-3	TRBJ1-6	NA	TRBD1	TGTGCCATCAGTGGGACAGGGGACTCACCCCTCCACTTT	CAISGTGDSPLHF
TRBV7-2	TRBJ1-5	NA	NA	TGTGCCAGCAGCTTCGGAGGTTTGGGCAATCAGCCCCAGCATTTT	CASSFGGLGNQPQHF
TRBV24-1	TRBJ2-3	once	TRBD2	TGTGCCACCAGTGACCAGAGGGCGGGGGACGTGGATACGCAGTATTTT	CATSDQRAGDVDTQYF
TRBV5-1	TRBJ1-2	NA	NA	TGCGCCAGCAGCTTGGGGGAGAGGAGTAACTATGGCTACACCTTC	CASSLGERSNYGYTF
TRBV7-2	TRBJ2-3	NA	TRBD1	TGTGCCAGCAGCTTAGGGACAGGGTACACAGATACGCAGTATTTT	CASSLGTGYTDTQYF
TRBV19	TRBJ2-7	few	NA	TGTGCCAGTAGTCCCTCGTTTGACCCCTACGAGCAGTACTTC	CASSPSFDPYEQYF
TRBV3-1/TRBV3-2	TRBJ1-3	NA	NA	TGTGCCAGCAGCCAAGAAGATGAGGGGGCTGGAAACACCATATATTTT	CASSQEDEGAGNTIYF
TRBV19	TRBJ2-5	NA	TRBD1	TGTGCCACCTCACGGACAGGGATCGGGGAGACCCAGTACTTC	CATSRTGIGETQYF